This TCR beta chain was identified during a study of blood T cells in healthy people across ages. Study conclusions and caveats: One million T cells yielded diversity estimates that were considered underestimates. Both higher diversity and more naive CD4+ cells marked long-lived donors when set against aged donors.

PCR was performed a second time for about 7 to 12 cycles using a sample-barcoded 5' primer and a J-beta primer mix. The template-switch adaptor was a 5' adaptor with 12 random nucleotides. It tagged each cDNA molecule. TCRdb redid the calling of the 5' RACE reads with MiXCR, one entry per CDR3 protein. This sample yields approximately 2,000,000 distinct CDR3 sequences, of which 35% to 50% are seen a single time; around 23% belongs to the top ten. A remark on this clonotype: Its specificity is unknown.

No fewer than 7 million PBMCs went into each sample. The sequencing input was blood. The receptor was isolated from a human donor in good health.

CDR3 region: CASSPHPGLAGGGSYNEQFF. CDR3 bases: TGTGCCAGCAGTCCTCATCCGGGACTAGCGGGGGGCGGCTCCTACAATGAGCAGTTCTTC. The chain is built from TRBV11-1 and TRBJ2-1; 15 nucleotides align to TRBD2. V lost 6 bases, J lost 0 bases, and 12 bases stayed unmatched. The CDR3 extends over 20 amino acids. Germline lookup yields CDR1 SGHAT and CDR2 FQDESV (reference sequence).